Following are 19 T cell receptor beta chains from one sample sequenced in a study of T cells after yellow fever vaccination. MiXCR, run by TCRdb on the 5' RACE reads, gives a single entry per CDR3 protein. The sample lists fewer than 450,000 distinct CDR3 sequences; 11% were seen once. The sequences come from PBMCs, collected on the day of the first yellow fever vaccination. The source of these receptors is a man between 18 and 35 years old who received the YFV17D yellow fever vaccine.

The genes are TRBV2 and TRBJ2-1; D is unclear. Trimming shortened V by 2 bases and J by 4 bases, and 9 bases separated the two germline ends. CDR3 length: 14 residues. Per the germline V gene, CDR1 is SNHLY and CDR2 is FYNNEI. CDR3 protein: CASSERRAYNEQFF. CDR3 in DNA: TGTGCCAGCAGTGAAAGGAGAGCATACAATGAGCAGTTCTTC.

The gene calls are TRBV6-6 and TRBJ2-1; D uncertain. Germline loops: CDR1 MNHNY, CDR2 SVGAGI (reference sequence). This CDR3 spans 13 amino acids. Trimming left V 2 bases short and J 6 bases short, with 8 bases between. CDR3 sequence: CASSYGRLNEQFF. CDR3 sequence (DNA): TGTGCCAGCAGTTACGGGCGCCTCAATGAGCAGTTCTTC.

This clonotype has more than one count but fewer than ten. This sequence joins TRBV20-1 and TRBJ2-3; 7 bases align to TRBD2. Per germline, CDR1 DFQATT and CDR2 SNEGSKA (reference sequence). Unmatched junction bases numbered 5, after V lost 4 bases and J lost 4 bases. The CDR3 is made up of 13 amino acids. The CDR3 DNA follows: TGCAGTGCTAAATCGGGGGGACCAGATACGCAGTATTTT. Encoded protein: CSAKSGGPDTQYF.

The sample holds many counts of this clonotype. CDR3 protein: CSARGGGGTNSNQPQHF. The CDR3 DNA reads as TGCAGTGCTAGAGGAGGGGGGGGGACGAATAGCAATCAGCCCCAGCATTTT. V is TRBV20-1 and J is TRBJ1-5; tentative D call: TRBD1 (6 bases). This CDR3 is built from 17 residues. The V gene lost 1 base and the J gene lost 0 bases, with 16 bases spanning the gap. Germline V gene data show CDR1 as DFQATT and CDR2 as SNEGSKA (reference sequence).

This clonotype was observed a few times. This chain links TRBV5-6 with TRBJ2-1, with D perhaps TRBD1 or TRBD2 (6 bases each). Germline loops: CDR1 SGHDT, CDR2 YYEEEE. V dropped 4 bases and J dropped 9 bases, with 23 bases sitting between them. CDR3 size: 16 residues. CDR3 region: CASSGGGWTVWSEQFF. The CDR3 DNA reads TGTGCCAGCAGCGGGGGAGGTTGGACAGTGTGGAGTGAGCAGTTCTTC.

This clonotype showed up many times. This sequence joins TRBV4-1 and TRBJ1-5; D is unclear. CDR3 size: 13 residues. Trimming shortened V by 3 bases and J by 4 bases, and 7 bases separated the two germline ends. CDR1 and CDR2 (germline): MGHRA, YSYEKL. The CDR3 loop reads CASSQAWNQPQHF. For the CDR3, the DNA is TGCGCCAGCAGCCAGGCGTGGAATCAGCCCCAGCATTTT.

This clonotype was detected ten times or more. CDR3 protein: CASSQHLGTGGADTQYF. In DNA, the CDR3 is TGTGCCAGCAGCCAACACCTCGGGACAGGGGGAGCCGATACGCAGTATTTT. J is TRBJ2-3 and V is TRBV3-1, with 11 bases matching TRBD1. Germline V lookup: CDR1 LGHDT, CDR2 YNNKEL (reference sequence). V was pared by 2 bases and J by 6 bases, with 10 bases of the junction left unmatched. The CDR3 contains 17 residues.

V and J are TRBV20-1 and TRBJ2-3, with 7 bases that match TRBD2. Germline loops: CDR1 DFQATT, CDR2 SNEGSKA (reference sequence). The CDR3 is made up of 14 amino acids. V shed 3 bases and J 2 bases; nucleotides not matched to a gene: 5. For the CDR3, the DNA is TGCAGTGCTAGTCGCAGCGGGGACACAGATACGCAGTATTTT. Protein sequence: CSASRSGDTDTQYF.

The rearrangement uses TRBV4-1 and TRBJ2-2, with D maybe TRBD1 (5 bases). This CDR3 is 15 amino acids long. The V and J ends lost 4 bases and 1 base respectively, with 10 bases between them. Germline values: CDR1 MGHRA, CDR2 YSYEKL. CDR3 bases: TGCGCCAGCAGCCCACAGGAGTTGAACACCGGGGAGCTGTTTTTT. Translated, it gives CASSPQELNTGELFF.

This clonotype was found a few times. The rearrangement uses TRBV28 and TRBJ1-1, with D perhaps TRBD1 (6 bases). This CDR3 contains 16 residues. The V end was cut by 3 bases, the J end by 4 bases, with 18 bases between. From germline, CDR1 is MDHEN and CDR2 SYDVKM. DNA of the CDR3: TGTGCCAGCAGTTTGTCAGGGCTTCTACAGGGCACTGAAGCTTTCTTT. Encoded protein: CASSLSGLLQGTEAFF. The entire variable domain, with the rest obtained from reference TRBV28 and TRBJ1-1, is as follows: DVKVTQSSRYLVKRTGEKVFLECVQDMDHENMFWYRQDPGLGLRLIYFSYDVKMKEKGDIPEGYSVSREKKERFSLILESASTNQTSMYLCASSLSGLLQGTEAFFGQGTRLTVV.

A few counts support this clonotype. This sequence joins TRBV12-3 or TRBV12-4 and TRBJ1-1; the D gene is possibly TRBD1 (5 bases). The V and J ends lost 6 bases and 2 bases respectively, with 19 bases between them. The CDR3 is 16 residues long. As DNA, the CDR3 is TGTGCCAGCAGAAAGACACGGCAGGGCATTAACACTGAAGCTTTCTTT. It is translated as CASRKTRQGINTEAFF.

Many counts were recorded for this clonotype. The chain carries TRBV12-3 or TRBV12-4 and TRBJ2-7; possible D gene TRBD2, 6 bases. CDR3 size: 13 residues. With 3 bases removed from V and 7 bases from J, the gap between germline ends came to 13 bases. The chain's CDR3 is CASSFGGPWEQYF. The CDR3 bases are TGTGCCAGCAGTTTCGGGGGTCCGTGGGAGCAGTACTTC.

This clonotype was observed a handful of times. The rearrangement links TRBV6-2 or TRBV6-3 to TRBJ1-2; unclear D gene. Germline V gene data show CDR1 as MNHEY and CDR2 as SVGEGT. V shed 5 bases and J shed 4 bases, with 11 bases lying between them. This CDR3 region has 13 residues. CDR3 coding DNA: TGTGCCAGCAGTCGCCGACCTAGCTATGGCTACACCTTC. It specifies CASSRRPSYGYTF.

The chain carries TRBV5-1 and TRBJ1-5, with D unclear. In germline, CDR1 is SGHRS, CDR2 YFSETQ. V dropped 3 bases and J dropped 5 bases, with 12 bases sitting between them. CDR3 length equals 14 residues. CDR3 region: CASSSTVGDQPQHF. The CDR3 DNA is TGCGCCAGCAGCTCCACAGTCGGGGATCAGCCCCAGCATTTT. The full variable domain, completed using reference TRBV5-1 and TRBJ1-5, is KAGVTQTPRYLIKTRGQQVTLSCSPISGHRSVSWYQQTPGQGLQFLFEYFSETQRNKGNFPGRFSGRQFSNSRSEMNVSTLELGDSALYLCASSSTVGDQPQHFGDGTRLSIL.

The J gene is TRBJ1-4, the V gene TRBV4-1; perhaps TRBD1 as D (5 bases). This CDR3 has 14 residues. CDR1 and CDR2 from the germline V gene are MGHRA and YSYEKL. Trimming cost V 3 bases and J 3 bases, with 8 bases left between them. The CDR3 bases are TGCGCCAGCAGCCAGGGGGGTTCTAATGAAAAACTGTTTTTT. Protein product: CASSQGGSNEKLFF.

The sample holds many counts of this clonotype. The DNA for the CDR3 is TGCGCCAGCAGCTCGATCATAACGGATACGCAGTATTTT. This gives the protein CASSSIITDTQYF. V usage is TRBV5-1 and J usage is TRBJ2-3; D gene unclear. The V gene's germline CDR1 is SGHRS and CDR2 YFSETQ. This CDR3 has 13 residues. The V end lost 3 bases, the J end lost 6 bases, and 11 bases lay between the germline ends.

This clonotype was observed a few times. The rearrangement joins TRBV24-1 to TRBJ1-2; 7 bases are a match to TRBD1. Germline V gene lookup returns CDR1 KGHDR and CDR2 SFDVKD. This CDR3 region has 14 residues. Unmatched junction bases numbered 4, after V lost 4 bases and J lost 3 bases. The CDR3 protein is CATSDRGTDYGYTF. CDR3 coding DNA: TGTGCCACCAGTGACCGCGGGACAGACTATGGCTACACCTTC.

V usage is TRBV6-1 and J usage is TRBJ2-5; tentative D call: TRBD1 (6 bases). Trimming took 6 bases from V and 5 from J, leaving 16 bases between them. This CDR3 spans 14 amino acids. Germline V gives CDR1 MNHNS, CDR2 SASEGT. CDR3: CASRSTGIYETQYF. CDR3 in DNA: TGTGCCAGCAGGAGTACAGGGATTTACGAGACCCAGTACTTC.

This clonotype was found many times. This chain connects TRBV4-3 to TRBJ2-7, with TRBD1 as a possible D gene (5 bases). Looked up from germline, CDR1 is LGHNA and CDR2 is YSLEER. The CDR3 runs 15 residues. Trimming stripped 1 base from V and 2 bases from J, with 12 bases between. CDR3 sequence reads: CASSQGLDSTYEQYF. CDR3 DNA: TGCGCCAGCAGCCAAGGGCTCGACAGTACCTACGAGCAGTACTTC.